The 2 T cell receptor beta chains listed next were all sequenced from one sample in a study of blood T cells in healthy people across ages. Then a second PCR, running about 6 to 12 cycles, was carried out with a sample-barcoded 5' primer and a J-beta primer mix. Each CDR3 protein is one row after TCRdb ran MiXCR on the 5' RACE reads. The sample consists of about 780,000 distinct CDR3 sequences, 46% of them appearing once. Sequenced material: blood. All receptors come from a man older than 75 in good health.

The chain couples TRBV4-2 to TRBJ2-1, with D unresolved. The end of the DNA fits TRBJ2-7 better, so the J call may be wrong. The germline CDR1 and CDR2 sequences are LGHNA and YNFKEQ. The CDR3 has 17 residues. CDR3 sequence reads: CASSPRAGPSSYNEQYF. The DNA for the CDR3 is TGTGCCAGCAGCCCCCGCGCTGGCCCCAGCTCCTACAATGAGCAGTACTTC.

The chain employs TRBV7-2 and TRBJ2-3, with D possibly TRBD2 on 6 matching bases. With 6 bases removed from V and 7 bases from J, the gap between germline ends came to 20 bases. Germline V gene lookup returns CDR1 SGHTA and CDR2 FQGNSA. The CDR3 is made up of 15 amino acids. In DNA, the CDR3 is TGTGCCAGCAGTCGTGACGAAGGGACTTTCTATACGCAGTATTTT. Its translation: CASSRDEGTFYTQYF.